This T cell receptor (beta chain) was recovered during a study of identical twins. The CDR3 consists of 17 residues. Germline V CDR1 and CDR2: DFQATT, SNEGSKA (reference sequence). Trimming shortened V by 0 bases and J by 2 bases, and 17 bases separated the two germline ends. In regard to this clonotype: Antigen specificity is unknown.

TCRdb reanalysed the 5' RACE reads using MiXCR and keeps one entry per CDR3 protein. Among about 260,000 distinct CDR3 sequences listed, approximately 7% were seen once. The study's findings and limits: Potential partial confounding of zero-insertion analyses by invariant MAIT and iNKT cells was noted. Insertion counts were lower in abundant cord blood beta clonotypes, a trend that memory repertoires did not show. Compared with models, monozygotic twins showed more out-of-frame TCR alpha sharing. Where out-of-frame alpha sequences were twin-shared, they showed excess low generation probability.

These data also featured in a second study, about yellow fever vaccine responses in identical twins.

This sequence joins TRBV20-1 and TRBJ2-1, with D unresolved. This clonotype was sampled from a woman between 18 and 30 years old in good health. Sequenced input: memory (CD45RO+) T cells sorted from blood. The CDR3 loop is CSARDALSPSPYNEQFF. The DNA of the CDR3 is TGCAGTGCTAGAGACGCCCTTTCGCCGTCACCCTACAATGAGCAGTTCTTC.